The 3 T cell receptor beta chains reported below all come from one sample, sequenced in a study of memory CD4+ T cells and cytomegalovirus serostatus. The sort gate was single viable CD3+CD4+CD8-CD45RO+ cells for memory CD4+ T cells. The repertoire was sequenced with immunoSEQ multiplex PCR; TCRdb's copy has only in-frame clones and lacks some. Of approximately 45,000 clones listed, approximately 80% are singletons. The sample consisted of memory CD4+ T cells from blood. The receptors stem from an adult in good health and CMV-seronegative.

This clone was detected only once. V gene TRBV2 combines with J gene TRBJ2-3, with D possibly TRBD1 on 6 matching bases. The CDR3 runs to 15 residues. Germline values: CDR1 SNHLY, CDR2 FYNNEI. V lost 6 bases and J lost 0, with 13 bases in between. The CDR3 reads CASRRGGPSTDTQYF. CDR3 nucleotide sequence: TGTGCCAGCAGACGTGGGGGCCCCAGCACAGATACGCAGTATTTT.

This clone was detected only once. CDR3 in amino acids: CASSPTSDWETQYF. CDR3 nucleotide sequence: TGTGCCAGCAGCCCCACTAGCGATTGGGAGACCCAGTACTTC. This rearrangement joins TRBV7-2 to TRBJ2-5; 7 bases fit TRBD2. The length of the CDR3 is 14 residues. CDR1 and CDR2 (germline): SGHTA, FQGNSA. V trimming: 5 bases; J trimming: 5 bases; junction bases outside the gene matches: 8. The full variable domain, its missing parts supplied by reference TRBV7-2 and TRBJ2-5, is GAGVSQSPSNKVTEKGKDVELRCDPISGHTALYWYRQSLGQGLEFLIYFQGNSAPDKSGLPSDRFSAERTGGSVSTLTIQRTQQEDSAVYLCASSPTSDWETQYFGPGTRLLVL.

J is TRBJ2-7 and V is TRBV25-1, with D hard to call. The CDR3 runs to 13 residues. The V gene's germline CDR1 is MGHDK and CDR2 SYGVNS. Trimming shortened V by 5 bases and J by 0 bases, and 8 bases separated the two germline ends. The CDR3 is CASSSESSYEQYF. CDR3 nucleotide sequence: TGTGCCAGCAGTAGCGAAAGCTCCTACGAGCAGTACTTC.